The 4 T cell receptor beta chains below come from one sample, sequenced in a study of cytomegalovirus exposure and HLA in healthy donors. The primer mix had 60 Vbeta and 13 Jbeta primers. Using immunoSEQ multiplex PCR, the repertoire was profiled, and TCRdb retains in-frame clones only, with some absent. Of roughly 180,000 clones in the sample, 80% were seen once. The sequenced material came from PBMCs. These receptors were taken from a man aged 25-40 years in good health and CMV-seropositive.

The V gene is TRBV2, the J gene TRBJ1-6; 9 positions match TRBD1. CDR3 length: 14 amino acids. Germline V gene data show CDR1 as SNHLY and CDR2 as FYNNEI. V was pared by 6 bases and J by 8 bases, with 5 bases of the junction left unmatched. The CDR3 nucleotides are TGTGCCAGCAGCTGGGGACAGGGTGATTCACCCCTCCACTTT. Encoded protein: CASSWGQGDSPLHF.

This chain links TRBV7-9 with TRBJ2-7; D ambiguous. Germline CDR1 and CDR2: SEHNR and FQNEAQ (reference sequence). This CDR3 contains 13 residues. V lost 5 bases, J lost 5 bases, and 13 bases lay in between. DNA for the CDR3: TGTGCCAGCAGCCCGCTTATCTATAACGAGCAGTACTTC. Translating gives CASSPLIYNEQYF. The complete variable domain, with remaining parts taken from reference TRBV7-9 and TRBJ2-7, reads DTGVSQNPRHKITKRGQNVTFRCDPISEHNRLYWYRQTLGQGPEFLTYFQNEAQLEKSRLLSDRFSAERPKGSFSTLEIQRTEQGDSAMYLCASSPLIYNEQYFGPGTRLTVT.

About this clone: At one end the junction does not follow the germline gene, possibly because of a read error. The chain couples TRBV7-9 to TRBJ2-7; tentatively, D is TRBD1 or TRBD2 (5 bases each). The CDR3 extends over 16 amino acids. Looked up from germline, CDR1 is SEHNR and CDR2 is FQNEAQ (reference sequence). The CDR3 DNA reads as TGTTCCAGCAGCTTAGCGCTCGGACACGGCCCCTACGAGCAGTACTTC. Protein sequence: CSSSLALGHGPYEQYF.

In its sample, this clone was seen once. The chain joins TRBV5-4 to TRBJ2-7; possibly TRBD1 for D (6 bases). The V gene's germline CDR1 is SGHNT and CDR2 YYREEE (reference sequence). The V and J ends lost 0 bases and 5 bases respectively, with 12 bases between them. The CDR3 sequence is 14 residues long. In DNA form, the CDR3 reads TGTGCCAGCAGCTTGGAACAGGGTAGAGACGAGCAGTACTTC. Protein: CASSLEQGRDEQYF.